This T cell receptor beta chain originates from a study of T cell responses to AZD1222 COVID-19 vaccine listed by TCRdb under 2021. With regard to the full study: AZD1222 recipients given second doses at about 4 weeks or at about 12 weeks were pooled, since spike-specific TCR depth and breadth were not found to differ between the two schedules. Enrollment into the trials was organized by age into subgroups of 18-55, 56-69 and 70-plus years, and those subgroups contained about 150, 27 and 61 TCR-sequenced participants, respectively. TCR sequencing covered 233 trial participants: 200 to 210 given two doses of AZD1222 and approximately 26 given two doses of MenACWY control vaccine.

The CDR3 regions of human TCRbeta chains were analyzed by immunosequencing. The source study handled its data this way. Repertoire TCRs were matched against a reference library of SARS-CoV-2-specific TCRs generated with the MIRA antigen-specificity platform. Breadth was defined as the fraction of unique TCRs that were SARS-CoV-2-associated, and depth was defined as the fraction of total T cells that were SARS-CoV-2-associated. Using the MIRA data, every spike-specific TCR was mapped to the spike region that the TCR reacted to and assigned to either a CD4 or a CD8 class. Log10-transformed breadth and depth values were compared by one-way ANOVA with Sidak's multiple comparisons tests. In its TCRdb copy, this immuneACCESS table keeps in-frame sequences only and misses some clones. Where compared with another copy, unresolved V genes explain less than half of these, and the others have no known cause. V and J calls and clone size are as listed in that table; D and trimming were resolved from the DNA. The sample table contains roughly 80,000 clones; only one count was recorded for under 95% of them. The top ten hold more than 4% of the sample.

Turning to this clone: The target of this receptor is not known. Base qualities are not recorded, but no much larger clone differs from it by a single base.

Overall study outcomes, separate from this receptor: The 56-69-year group was small, and its depth increase did not reach significance, likely because of low power. Conclusions about previously exposed vaccinees were limited because only six or seven AZD1222 recipients were SARS-CoV-2 seropositive at baseline. Because no day 14 peak-response samples were available, the repertoires could be characterized only after the peak T cell response. Reportedly, almost half of the unique spike-specific TCRs recognized epitopes lying outside the regions that are mutated in the B.1.351 and B.1.1.7 variants. Participants were mostly white British, with more females than males. The authors suggested clonal diversity may have been underestimated. After two AZD1222 doses, both the breadth and the depth of spike-specific TCRs were significantly higher than at day 0 and than in MenACWY recipients. CD4 TCRs associated with the vaccine covered the entire spike protein, and the dominant responses were in regions 160-218 and 743-854.

In light of the paper, this sample's time point label describes: baseline before first vaccination. The vaccinee samples were drawn from two UK trials, COV001 and COV002, one of which was a single-blind randomized controlled phase 2/3 trial testing AZD1222 (ChAdOx1 nCoV-19) in healthy adults. For TCRbeta chain sequencing, PBMC samples were collected from trial participants at day 0 and at day 28 after the second dose. Trimming accounts for 5 bases at V and 7 bases at J, while the number of junction bases matched to no gene is 2. Inclusive of the bounding cysteine and phenylalanine, the CDR3 is 11 residues long. CDR3 DNA is the only sequence kept; it has 33 bases, read in frame from the first base. CDR1 is given as LGHDT and CDR2 as YNNKEL, both from the germline V gene (reference sequence).

The specimen comprised peripheral blood, sampled on day 0 of AZD1222 vaccination. The receptor's source is an adult in good health. The chain joins TRBV3-1 (or the pseudogene TRBV3-2) to TRBJ2-7, with TRBD1 identical over 7 junction bases. The CDR3 reads CASSRGLEQYF. The base sequence is TGTGCCAGCAGCAGGGGGCTGGAGCAGTACTTC.